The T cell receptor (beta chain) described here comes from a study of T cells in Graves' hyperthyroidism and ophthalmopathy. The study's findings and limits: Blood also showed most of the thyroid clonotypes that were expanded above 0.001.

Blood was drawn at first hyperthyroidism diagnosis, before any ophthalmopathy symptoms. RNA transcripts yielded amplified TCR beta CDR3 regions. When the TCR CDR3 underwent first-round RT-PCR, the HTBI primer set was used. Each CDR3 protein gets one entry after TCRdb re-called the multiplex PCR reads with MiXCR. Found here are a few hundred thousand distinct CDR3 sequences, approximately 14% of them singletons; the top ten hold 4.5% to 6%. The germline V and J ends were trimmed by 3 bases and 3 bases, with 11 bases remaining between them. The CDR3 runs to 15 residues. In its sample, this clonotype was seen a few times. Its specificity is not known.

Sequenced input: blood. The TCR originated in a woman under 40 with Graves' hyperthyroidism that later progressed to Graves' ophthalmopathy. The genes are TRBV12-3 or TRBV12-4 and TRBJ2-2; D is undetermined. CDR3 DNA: TGTGCCAGCAGTTTTACTATTGTGGACACCGGGGAGCTGTTTTTT. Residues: CASSFTIVDTGELFF.